These T cell receptor beta chains were read from a single sample in a study of beta chain features in type 1 diabetes. TCRdb's table, derived via immunoSEQ multiplex PCR, lists solely in-frame clones and lacks some. The sample consists of about 390,000 clones, over 8.5% of them appearing once. Material for sequencing was central memory CD4+ T cells from blood. These TCRs come from a man in his thirties or forties with type 1 diabetes. Each CDR3 is given with its conserved first and last residue. The D gene is left open where the match is weak. Clone size is given for some rows only: seen once, a few or many times, or a class if the clone is expanded.

v_call: TRBV28
d_call: NA
clone_size: NA
j_call: TRBJ2-7
cdr3_nt: TGTGCCAGCACCCAAGAGGGGCGGAGGACCTACGAGCAGTACTTC
cdr3_aa: CASTQEGRRTYEQYF

v_call: TRBV6-1
d_call: NA
clone_size: NA
j_call: TRBJ1-5
cdr3_nt: TGTGCCAGCGCCTGGGGCAGGGCCAACAATCAGCCCCAGCATTTT
cdr3_aa: CASAWGRANNQPQHF

v_call: TRBV18
d_call: NA
clone_size: many
j_call: TRBJ1-1
cdr3_nt: TGTGCCAGCTCACCGGGACAAGGAAACACTGAAGCTTTCTTT
cdr3_aa: CASSPGQGNTEAFF

v_call: TRBV7-2
d_call: NA
clone_size: NA
j_call: TRBJ1-1
cdr3_nt: TGTGCCAGCAGCTCAGACGGAACTTACACTGAAGCTTTCTTT
cdr3_aa: CASSSDGTYTEAFF

v_call: TRBV6-6
d_call: NA
clone_size: NA
j_call: TRBJ1-3
cdr3_nt: TGTGCCAGCAGACGATCCGGACAGCGCTCTGGAAACACCATATATTTT
cdr3_aa: CASRRSGQRSGNTIYF

v_call: TRBV10-3
d_call: TRBD1
clone_size: few
j_call: TRBJ1-2
cdr3_nt: TGTGCCAGCAGTCCGACAGGGGGCGGGTATGGCTACACCTTC
cdr3_aa: CASSPTGGGYGYTF

v_call: TRBV29-1
d_call: NA
clone_size: NA
j_call: TRBJ2-7
cdr3_nt: TGCAGCGCTATGGGAGGGACAGATTCCTACGAGCAGTACTTC
cdr3_aa: CSAMGGTDSYEQYF

v_call: TRBV2
d_call: NA
clone_size: NA
j_call: TRBJ2-5
cdr3_nt: TGTGCCAGCAGTGAAAAGCTGGACGGCACGGAGACCCAGTACTTC
cdr3_aa: CASSEKLDGTETQYF

v_call: TRBV30
d_call: NA
clone_size: NA
j_call: TRBJ1-2
cdr3_nt: TGTGCCTGGAGGGGGACGGCCCCCGGCTACACCTTC
cdr3_aa: CAWRGTAPGYTF

v_call: TRBV7-3
d_call: NA
clone_size: NA
j_call: TRBJ2-2
cdr3_nt: TGTGCCAGCAGCCCAAGACTAGCCGGGGAGCTGTTTTTT
cdr3_aa: CASSPRLAGELFF

v_call: TRBV2
d_call: TRBD2
clone_size: few
j_call: TRBJ2-7
cdr3_nt: TGTGCCAGCAGGGACGGGACTACCATACCCTACGAGCAGTACTTC
cdr3_aa: CASRDGTTIPYEQYF

v_call: TRBV6-6
d_call: NA
clone_size: many
j_call: TRBJ1-4
cdr3_nt: TGTGCCAGCACCCGGGCGGTGACTAATGAAAAACTGTTTTTT
cdr3_aa: CASTRAVTNEKLFF

v_call: TRBV7-9
d_call: NA
clone_size: many
j_call: TRBJ2-1
cdr3_nt: TGTGCCAGCAGCATCGAGTATGAGCAGTTCTTC
cdr3_aa: CASSIEYEQFF

v_call: TRBV11-2
d_call: TRBD1
clone_size: few
j_call: TRBJ2-7
cdr3_nt: TGTGCCAGCAGCCTCATGACAGGGGTGGCTCGGGAGCAGTACTTC
cdr3_aa: CASSLMTGVAREQYF

v_call: TRBV7-2
d_call: TRBD2
clone_size: NA
j_call: TRBJ2-3
cdr3_nt: TGTGCCAGCAGCCATGAAGCGGGAGGGAGCACAGATACGCAGTATTTT
cdr3_aa: CASSHEAGGSTDTQYF

v_call: TRBV4-3
d_call: NA
clone_size: many
j_call: TRBJ2-6
cdr3_nt: TGCGCCAGCAGCCAAGATATGGCTGCGTCTGGGGCCAACGTCCTGACTTTC
cdr3_aa: CASSQDMAASGANVLTF

v_call: TRBV6-5
d_call: NA
clone_size: NA
j_call: TRBJ2-7
cdr3_nt: TGTGCCAGCAGTGCGATGGGGGGCCACGAGCAGTACTTC
cdr3_aa: CASSAMGGHEQYF

v_call: TRBV6-5
d_call: TRBD2
clone_size: few
j_call: TRBJ2-6
cdr3_nt: TGTGCCAGCAGTTACCGGGAGGGGTCTGGGGCCAACGTCCTGACTTTC
cdr3_aa: CASSYREGSGANVLTF

v_call: TRBV7-3
d_call: TRBD1
clone_size: many
j_call: TRBJ2-1
cdr3_nt: TGTGCCAGCAGCTCCCCCCGGGACAGGGGGCAGTTCTTC
cdr3_aa: CASSSPRDRGQFF

v_call: TRBV7-3
d_call: TRBD2
clone_size: few
j_call: TRBJ2-1
cdr3_nt: TGTGCCAGCAGCTTCGGGGGACTAGCAGGTGAGCAGTTCTTC
cdr3_aa: CASSFGGLAGEQFF

v_call: TRBV6-6
d_call: NA
clone_size: NA
j_call: TRBJ1-4
cdr3_nt: TGTGCCAGCCGGGATAGGAGAGAAAAACTGTTTTTT
cdr3_aa: CASRDRREKLFF

v_call: TRBV6-5
d_call: TRBD2
clone_size: NA
j_call: TRBJ2-5
cdr3_nt: TGTGCCAGCCACCTAGCGGGAGCAGAGACCCAGTACTTC
cdr3_aa: CASHLAGAETQYF

v_call: TRBV30
d_call: TRBD1
clone_size: NA
j_call: TRBJ2-3
cdr3_nt: TGTGCCTGGAGCGGACAGGCAACGGATACGCAGTATTTT
cdr3_aa: CAWSGQATDTQYF

v_call: TRBV27
d_call: TRBD2
clone_size: NA
j_call: TRBJ2-2
cdr3_nt: TGTGCCAGCAGTTTATTATTAGGGACTACTACCGGGGAGCTGTTTTTT
cdr3_aa: CASSLLLGTTTGELFF

v_call: TRBV9
d_call: TRBD2
clone_size: NA
j_call: TRBJ2-1
cdr3_nt: TGTGCCAGCAGTGGGACTAGCGGGAGATCCTACAATGAGCAGTTCTTC
cdr3_aa: CASSGTSGRSYNEQFF

v_call: TRBV28
d_call: NA
clone_size: few
j_call: TRBJ1-3
cdr3_nt: TGTGCTTCGACAGCCTCTGGAAACACCATATATTTT
cdr3_aa: CASTASGNTIYF

v_call: TRBV27
d_call: NA
clone_size: few
j_call: TRBJ2-7
cdr3_nt: TGTGCCACCCGAGTGGGGAGTCCCTCCTACGAGCAGTACTTC
cdr3_aa: CATRVGSPSYEQYF

v_call: TRBV7-2
d_call: NA
clone_size: few
j_call: TRBJ2-3
cdr3_nt: TGTGCCAGCAGCTTAGTGGGGGCGGCGGGAGATACGCAGTATTTT
cdr3_aa: CASSLVGAAGDTQYF

v_call: TRBV10-3
d_call: NA
clone_size: NA
j_call: TRBJ1-1
cdr3_nt: TGTGCCAGCAGTGAAGTAATGGGTAACACTGAAGCTTTCTTT
cdr3_aa: CASSEVMGNTEAFF

v_call: TRBV5-4
d_call: NA
clone_size: many
j_call: TRBJ1-2
cdr3_nt: TGTGCCAGCACCCTCGACATGGGGGGCACGAGAGGCTACACCTTC
cdr3_aa: CASTLDMGGTRGYTF

v_call: TRBV19
d_call: TRBD1
clone_size: NA
j_call: TRBJ1-1
cdr3_nt: TGTGCCAGTAGTTTCCAGGGGGAAACTGAAGCTTTCTTT
cdr3_aa: CASSFQGETEAFF